This T cell receptor (beta chain) came from a study of T cells after yellow fever vaccination. This clonotype was picked up many times. Via MiXCR, TCRdb re-called the 5' RACE reads, giving one row per CDR3 protein. The sample consists of around 310,000 distinct CDR3 sequences, 3.5% to 4.5% of them appearing once. This specimen consisted of PBMCs, obtained 15 days after the yellow fever booster vaccination. The source is a man between 18 and 29 years old who received the YFV17D yellow fever vaccine.

The CDR3: CSVEVGLAGDTQYF. The CDR3 DNA reads as TGCAGCGTTGAAGTGGGGCTAGCGGGCGATACGCAGTATTTT. The rearrangement links TRBV29-1 to TRBJ2-3; TRBD2 matches at 8 bases. CDR1 is SQVTM, CDR2 ANQGSEA, per germline. The CDR3 spans 14 residues. Germline trimming cut 1 base from V and 6 bases from J; bases unmatched to any gene: 6.